This T cell receptor beta chain was profiled in a study of identical twins. One entry per CDR3 protein, called by TCRdb with MiXCR from the 5' RACE reads. Of some 440,000 distinct CDR3 sequences in the sample, approximately 24% were seen once. In addition, the sample was reused for a study of T cells expressing NK-cell markers. Per that study: HCMV seropositivity characterized seven of the eight sequenced donors, and seronegativity one.

The sample taken for sequencing was CD4+ T cells sorted from blood. This clonotype originated in a woman between 18 and 30 years old in good health.

CDR3 sequence (DNA): TGTGCCAGCAGCTTAGTGGGTGCCCTATCCTACGAGCAGTACTTC. Translated, it gives CASSLVGALSYEQYF. The chain combines TRBV7-2 with TRBJ2-7; no definite D call. V was cut by 1 base and J by 1 base, with 11 bases left in between. The germline V gene has CDR1 SGHTA and CDR2 FQGNSA. This CDR3 is 15 amino acids long.